One and the same sample provided the 6 T cell receptor beta chains below, sequenced in a study of cytomegalovirus exposure and HLA in healthy donors. A multiplex PCR was run with 60 Vbeta primers and 13 Jbeta primers. Sequencing used immunoSEQ multiplex PCR; TCRdb keeps in-frame clones, though not all of them. Altogether about 140,000 clones are present, 70% to 85% being singletons, with the ten largest covering less than 1.5%. The specimen sequenced was PBMCs. These receptors all stem from a man between 25 and 39 years old in good health and CMV-seropositive.

The chain links TRBV27 to TRBJ2-1; 10 bases agree with TRBD1. The V segment lost 1 base and the J segment 8 bases; nucleotides outside the gene matches: 8. CDR3 length: 16 residues. CDR1 and CDR2 (germline): MNHEY, SMNVEV (reference sequence). The CDR3 DNA is TGTGCCAGCAGTTTATTAGGGACAGGGGCCGTAGATGAGCAGTTCTTC. This sequence encodes CASSLLGTGAVDEQFF.

This chain joins TRBV28 and TRBJ2-1; tentative D call: TRBD2 (6 bases). Germline V lookup: CDR1 MDHEN, CDR2 SYDVKM. V gave up 1 base and J gave up 15 bases, with 16 bases separating them. CDR3 size: 13 residues. CDR3 DNA sequence: TGTGCCAGCAGTTTATTTCGTCTCCCCGGGGGGTTCTTC. This translates into CASSLFRLPGGFF.

For the CDR3, the DNA is TGCGCCAGCACTGATAGCGAAAACGAGCAGTACTTC. Protein product: CASTDSENEQYF. This chain uses TRBV5-1 with TRBJ2-7; the D gene is possibly TRBD2 (5 bases). CDR1 is SGHRS, CDR2 YFSETQ, per germline. CDR3 length: 12 residues. Between the trimmed V and J ends, which lost 6 bases and 5 bases, there was a span of 12 bases.

The V and J genes are TRBV10-3 and TRBJ2-3, with 15 bases identical to TRBD2. Germline CDR1 ENHRY, CDR2 SYGVKD. The trim removed 4 bases at V and 6 bases at J, leaving 5 bases unmatched. The CDR3 length is 16 residues. The CDR3 is CAISGGLAGGSDTQYF. CDR3 bases: TGTGCCATCAGTGGGGGACTAGCGGGAGGTTCTGATACGCAGTATTTT.

This clone appeared a few times. The rearrangement links TRBV4-1 to TRBJ1-2; TRBD1 might be the D (5 bases). Germline V CDR1 and CDR2: MGHRA, YSYEKL. V gave up 1 base and J gave up 6 bases, with 18 bases separating them. The CDR3 length is 16 residues. CDR3 sequence: CASSQVLRGKLDGYTF. CDR3 DNA: TGCGCCAGCAGCCAAGTACTAAGGGGAAAACTGGATGGCTACACCTTC.

This clone has only one observation. The genes are TRBV7-9 and TRBJ2-2, with 7 positions matching TRBD2. This CDR3 is built from 12 residues. Germline V gene lookup returns CDR1 SEHNR and CDR2 FQNEAQ (reference sequence). DNA of the CDR3: TGTTCCCGAAGCGGGGACACCGGGGAGCTGTTTTTT. It codes for CSRSGDTGELFF.